Listed here are 9 T cell receptor beta chains from one sample, sequenced in a study of blood T cells in healthy people across ages. A J-beta primer mix and a sample-barcoded 5' primer were used in a second PCR of roughly 6 to 12 cycles. TCRdb ran MiXCR on the 5' RACE reads and lists one entry per CDR3 protein. Counted here are under 1,000,000 distinct CDR3 sequences, roughly 46% occurring once; the ten biggest clones make up over 15%. The sample taken for sequencing was blood. All receptors derive from an elderly man in good health.

This clonotype appeared a few times. The chain joins TRBV12-3 or TRBV12-4 to TRBJ1-2; TRBD1 matches at 9 bases. The V and J ends lost 1 base and 3 bases, in that order; junction bases with no gene match: 3. This CDR3 spans 15 amino acids. The CDR3 bases are TGTGCCAGCAGTTTAGGGACAGGGGTGGACTATGGCTACACCTTC. Its translation: CASSLGTGVDYGYTF.

This clonotype was observed a few times. This rearrangement joins TRBV11-3 to TRBJ2-1, with no clear D. Germline values: CDR1 SGHNT, CDR2 YENEEA. V dropped 2 bases and J dropped 6 bases, with 8 bases sitting between them. This CDR3 spans 13 amino acids. The CDR3 protein is CASSLISSNEQFF. In DNA form, the CDR3 reads TGTGCCAGCAGCTTAATTAGTAGCAATGAGCAGTTCTTC.

The chain couples TRBV28 to TRBJ2-4; D is ambiguous. The DNA end is a closer match to TRBJ2-7, so the J assignment may be wrong. The CDR3 loop spans 12 amino acids. Germline CDR1 reads MDHEN; CDR2 reads SYDVKM. CDR3 nucleotide sequence: TGTGCCAGCAGTTTTGTGACCTTCGAGCAGTACTTC. This gives the protein CASSFVTFEQYF.

The chain uses TRBV20-1 and TRBJ1-1; no clear D gene. The length of the CDR3 is 14 residues. Germline CDR1 and CDR2: DFQATT and SNEGSKA (reference sequence). The V end was cut by 0 bases, the J end by 0 bases, with 8 bases between. The CDR3 protein is CSARDIYMNTEAFF. CDR3 DNA: TGCAGTGCTAGAGATATATACATGAACACTGAAGCTTTCTTT.

This clonotype was picked up a small number of times. The chain couples TRBV7-2 to TRBJ1-4; D is ambiguous. Germline lookup yields CDR1 SGHTA and CDR2 FQGNSA. V lost 6 bases, J lost 0 bases, and 8 bases lay in between. This CDR3 contains 14 residues. CDR3 region: CASRTTTTNEKLFF. The CDR3 region has the DNA TGTGCCAGCAGGACTACTACAACTAATGAAAAACTGTTTTTT.

This clonotype has only a few counts. CDR3 residues: CASSNAYEQYF. For the CDR3, the DNA is TGTGCCAGCAGTAATGCCTACGAGCAGTACTTC. This chain connects TRBV28 to TRBJ2-7; D uncertain. Germline V gene data show CDR1 as MDHEN and CDR2 as SYDVKM. Trimming took 5 bases from V and 2 from J, leaving 4 bases between them. This CDR3 region has 11 residues.

This clonotype appeared a few times. V and J are TRBV6-2 or TRBV6-3 and TRBJ2-1; 12 bases line up with TRBD1. Germline V gene data show CDR1 as MNHEY and CDR2 as SVGEGT. With 6 bases clipped from V and 9 bases from J, the junction kept 6 bases outside the gene matches. CDR3 length: 14 residues. CDR3 DNA sequence: TGTGCCAGCAGCCGGGGACAGGGGGCAGCTGAGCAGTTCTTC. This codes for CASSRGQGAAEQFF.

The rearrangement joins TRBV5-1 to TRBJ2-1, with TRBD2 matching 9 bases. Trimming removed 6 bases from V and 7 bases from J; junction bases left unmatched: 11. Germline V lookup: CDR1 SGHRS, CDR2 YFSETQ. The CDR3 covers 15 residues. CDR3 protein: CASTVRLAGPNEQFF. Here the CDR3 DNA reads TGCGCCAGCACCGTTAGGCTAGCGGGACCTAATGAGCAGTTCTTC.

The chain recombines TRBV20-1 with TRBJ2-1; the match to TRBD2 covers 12 bases. Per the germline V gene, CDR1 is DFQATT and CDR2 is SNEGSKA (reference sequence). J lost 7 bases, V lost 4 bases, and 11 bases had no gene match. The CDR3 covers 16 residues. CDR3 in DNA: TGCAGTGCTATGAATCTAGGACTAGCGGGAAATAATGAGCAGTTCTTC. It specifies CSAMNLGLAGNNEQFF.